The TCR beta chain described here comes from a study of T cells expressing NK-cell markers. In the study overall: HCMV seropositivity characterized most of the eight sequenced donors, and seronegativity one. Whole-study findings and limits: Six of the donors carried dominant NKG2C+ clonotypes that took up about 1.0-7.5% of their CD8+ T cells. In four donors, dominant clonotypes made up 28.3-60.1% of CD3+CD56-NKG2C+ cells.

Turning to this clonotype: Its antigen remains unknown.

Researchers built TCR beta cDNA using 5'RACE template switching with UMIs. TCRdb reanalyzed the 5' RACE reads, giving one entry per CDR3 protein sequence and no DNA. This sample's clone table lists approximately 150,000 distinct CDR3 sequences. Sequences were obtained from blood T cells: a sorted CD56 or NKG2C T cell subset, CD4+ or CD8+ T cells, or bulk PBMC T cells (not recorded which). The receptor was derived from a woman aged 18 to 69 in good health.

The CDR3 protein is CASSPRDRDPSEQYF. The V and J genes are TRBV7-6 and TRBJ2-7; TCRdb reports TRBD1, a call that lacks DNA to check it against. Germline V gives CDR1 SGHVS, CDR2 FNYEAQ. The CDR3 sequence is 15 residues long.